The 17 T cell receptor beta chains reported below all come from one sample, sequenced in a study of cytomegalovirus exposure and HLA in healthy donors. Clones were sequenced by immunoSEQ multiplex PCR, and TCRdb holds only the in-frame ones, with some missing. The sample includes about 360,000 clones, 75% to 90% of them seen just once. The sample was PBMCs. These receptors were taken from a young woman in good health and CMV-seronegative.

V gene TRBV6-5 combines with J gene TRBJ2-3, with 7 bases identical to TRBD2. Per the germline V gene, CDR1 is MNHEY and CDR2 is SVGAGI. Losses at the gene ends were 2 bases for V and 4 bases for J; bases not matched to a gene: 3. This CDR3 comprises 14 residues. Here the CDR3 reads CASSYVLAADTQYF. In DNA, the CDR3 is TGTGCCAGCAGTTACGTTCTAGCGGCAGATACGCAGTATTTT.

The chain recombines TRBV28 with TRBJ2-7; D is perhaps TRBD1 (5 bases). Germline CDR1 reads MDHEN; CDR2 reads SYDVKM. The length of the CDR3 is 13 residues. The ends were cut back, 11 bases at V and 1 base at J, with 15 bases in the middle. Here the CDR3 reads CASDSPESYEQYF. The CDR3 nucleotides are TGTGCCTCAGACAGCCCCGAATCCTACGAGCAGTACTTC.

This clone has only one observation. The chain joins TRBV9 to TRBJ2-3; 13 nucleotides align to TRBD2. This CDR3 has 17 residues. V shed 3 bases and J 3 bases; nucleotides not matched to a gene: 7. Germline lookup yields CDR1 SGDLS and CDR2 YYNGEE. CDR3 nucleotide sequence: TGTGCCAGCAGCGACGGACTAGCGGGGGACAGTACAGATACGCAGTATTTT. Protein sequence: CASSDGLAGDSTDTQYF.

This clone was counted once. The genes are TRBV4-2 and TRBJ1-2; D not resolved. The CDR3 is 14 residues long. The ends were cut back, 0 bases at V and 6 bases at J, with 11 bases in the middle. Germline V gene data show CDR1 as LGHNA and CDR2 as YNFKEQ. The DNA for the CDR3 is TGTGCCAGCAGCCAAGAATCTCGCGGGGATGGCTACACCTTC. Protein: CASSQESRGDGYTF.

CDR3 nucleotide sequence: TGCGCCAGCAGTGAGGGACTAGCGGGACCACTCAGCACAGATACGCAGTATTTT. Translation gives CASSEGLAGPLSTDTQYF. The chain links TRBV10-1 to TRBJ2-3, with 12 nucleotides matching TRBD2. V was pared by 2 bases and J by 0 bases, with 6 bases of the junction left unmatched. This CDR3 is 18 amino acids long. Germline CDR1 reads WNHNN; CDR2 reads SYGVQD (reference sequence).

The chain carries TRBV19 and TRBJ2-3, with TRBD2 identical over 10 bases. CDR1 and CDR2 from the germline V gene are LNHDA and SQIVND (reference sequence). The V segment lost 8 bases and the J segment 1 base; nucleotides outside the gene matches: 6. This CDR3 has 15 residues. The CDR3: CASGELAGRTDTQYF. Here the CDR3 DNA reads TGTGCCAGTGGTGAACTAGCGGGGCGCACAGATACGCAGTATTTT.

This rearrangement joins TRBV7-6 to TRBJ2-1, with 11 bases identical to TRBD2. The CDR3 runs 14 residues. Germline CDR1 is SGHVS and CDR2 is FNYEAQ. With 5 bases clipped from V and 6 bases from J, the junction kept 3 bases outside the gene matches. The CDR3 DNA sequence: TGTGCCAGCAGCACTAGCGGGAGTTCCAATGAGCAGTTCTTC. Residues: CASSTSGSSNEQFF.

Regarding this clone: Other DNA sequences in the sample encode the same CDR3. The chain links TRBV5-1 to TRBJ2-5; D might be TRBD1 (5 bases). From germline, CDR1 is SGHRS and CDR2 YFSETQ. Trimming pared 0 bases from V and 4 bases from J, leaving 7 bases between. This CDR3 comprises 13 residues. The CDR3 sequence: CASSLGGGETQYF. Written as DNA, the CDR3 is TGCGCCAGCAGCTTGGGGGGCGGAGAGACCCAGTACTTC. Variable domain in full (rest from reference TRBV5-1 and TRBJ2-5): KAGVTQTPRYLIKTRGQQVTLSCSPISGHRSVSWYQQTPGQGLQFLFEYFSETQRNKGNFPGRFSGRQFSNSRSEMNVSTLELGDSALYLCASSLGGGETQYFGPGTRLLVL.

The V gene is TRBV15, the J gene TRBJ2-1, with 8 nucleotides matching TRBD1. V was pared by 1 base and J by 5 bases, with 4 bases of the junction left unmatched. The CDR3 runs to 15 residues. Germline V gives CDR1 LNHNV, CDR2 YYDKDF (reference sequence). CDR3 nucleotide sequence: TGTGCCACCAGCAGAGTGGACAGGGCCAACAATGAGCAGTTCTTC. Protein: CATSRVDRANNEQFF.

This chain joins TRBV27 and TRBJ2-2; TRBD2 might be the D (6 bases). From germline, CDR1 is MNHEY and CDR2 SMNVEV (reference sequence). The length of the CDR3 is 12 residues. V lost 5 bases to trimming and J lost 7 bases, with 8 bases between them. The CDR3, as DNA: TGTGCCAGCAGTCTCGGGGGCGGGGAGCTGTTTTTT. It translates to CASSLGGGELFF.

This clone was detected once. The chain combines TRBV28 with TRBJ2-1; D may be TRBD1 (5 bases). This CDR3 spans 14 amino acids. The germline gives CDR1 MDHEN, CDR2 SYDVKM. Between the trimmed V and J ends, which lost 5 bases and 4 bases, there was a span of 12 bases. CDR3 protein: CASSGSQGYNEQFF. The CDR3 DNA follows: TGTGCCAGCAGTGGATCGCAGGGTTACAATGAGCAGTTCTTC.

V gene TRBV6-6 combines with J gene TRBJ2-2; no definite D call. There are 14 residues in the CDR3. Trimming shortened V by 2 bases and J by 1 base, and 5 bases separated the two germline ends. In germline, CDR1 is MNHNY, CDR2 SVGAGI (reference sequence). Written as DNA, the CDR3 is TGTGCCAGCAGTTACCGCGAGAACACCGGGGAGCTGTTTTTT. It is translated as CASSYRENTGELFF.

This clone was counted a few times. The rearrangement joins TRBV29-1 to TRBJ1-2; D is ambiguous. Germline V gene sequence: CDR1 SQVTM, CDR2 ANQGSEA. Trimming shortened V by 4 bases and J by 2 bases, and 11 bases separated the two germline ends. The CDR3 consists of 13 residues. The CDR3 spells CSVAGRENYGYTF. CDR3 sequence (DNA): TGCAGCGTTGCGGGTAGGGAGAACTATGGCTACACCTTC. Variable domain in full (rest from reference TRBV29-1 and TRBJ1-2): SAVISQKPSRDICQRGTSLTIQCQVDSQVTMMFWYRQQPGQSLTLIATANQGSEATYESGFVIDKFPISRPNLTFSTLTVSNMSPEDSSIYLCSVAGRENYGYTFGSGTRLTVV.

This clone has just one count. The chain has TRBV28 and TRBJ2-7; D ambiguous. V lost 1 base, J lost 0 bases, and 10 bases lay in between. This CDR3 has 15 amino acids. CDR1 and CDR2 from the germline V gene are MDHEN and SYDVKM. The CDR3 nucleotides are TGTGCCAGCAGTTTATCGATGACAAGCTCCTACGAGCAGTACTTC. This encodes CASSLSMTSSYEQYF.

This clone came up once. This chain joins TRBV7-9 and TRBJ2-5, with 9 bases aligning to TRBD1. The V segment lost 4 bases and the J segment 4 bases; nucleotides outside the gene matches: 13. The V gene's germline CDR1 is SEHNR and CDR2 FQNEAQ (reference sequence). CDR3 length: 17 residues. CDR3 nucleotide sequence: TGTGCCAGCAGCTCCCCCAGGGACAGGGAATTGGGAGAGACCCAGTACTTC. Translation: CASSSPRDRELGETQYF.

In its sample, this clone was seen once. The chain couples TRBV7-9 to TRBJ1-2; possibly TRBD1 for D (6 bases). The germline V gene encodes CDR1 SEHNR and CDR2 FQNEAQ (reference sequence). The CDR3 consists of 16 residues. Trimming pared 5 bases from V and 4 bases from J, leaving 20 bases between. This CDR3 reads CASSPVGLGAGYGYTF. The CDR3 nucleotides read TGTGCCAGCAGCCCAGTTGGGCTGGGGGCGGGCTATGGCTACACCTTC.

CDR3 DNA: TGTGCCAGCAGCGTAGCTGGGACTAGCCGAGACAATGAGCAGTTCTTC. This sequence encodes CASSVAGTSRDNEQFF. V is TRBV9 and J is TRBJ2-1; 9 bases align to TRBD2. The V and J ends lost 0 bases and 5 bases, in that order; junction bases with no gene match: 6. CDR1 SGDLS and CDR2 YYNGEE come from the germline V gene. There are 16 residues in the CDR3.